This passage covers 30 T cell receptor beta chains from one sample sequenced in a study of cytomegalovirus exposure and HLA in healthy donors. The PCR had 60 Vbeta and 13 Jbeta primers. The repertoire was sequenced with immunoSEQ multiplex PCR; TCRdb's copy has only in-frame clones and lacks some. The repertoire holds about 130,000 clones, with around three quarters as singletons. Sequencing was carried out using PBMCs. The receptor source for this set is a man aged 25 to 40 in good health and CMV-seronegative.

The chain couples TRBV10-3 to TRBJ1-1; D ambiguous. The length of the CDR3 is 13 residues. Trimming shortened V by 3 bases and J by 1 base, and 6 bases separated the two germline ends. CDR1 is ENHRY and CDR2 is SYGVKD in the germline V gene. CDR3 sequence reads: CAISDPRNTEAFF. The DNA of the CDR3 is TGTGCCATCAGTGATCCGAGGAACACTGAAGCTTTCTTT.

This chain joins TRBV19 and TRBJ1-1; D is undetermined. There are 13 residues in the CDR3. V lost 6 bases and J lost 1, with 9 bases in between. Germline V gives CDR1 LNHDA, CDR2 SQIVND (reference sequence). This chain's CDR3 is CASSHGENTEAFF. DNA of the CDR3: TGTGCCAGTAGCCATGGAGAGAACACTGAAGCTTTCTTT.

The CDR3 spells CASSLYGRGLNQPQHF. The CDR3 DNA is TGTGCCAGCAGCTTGTATGGTAGAGGGCTCAATCAGCCCCAGCATTTT. This chain connects TRBV5-8 to TRBJ1-5; no definite D call. The CDR3 is 16 residues long. CDR1 is SGHTS, CDR2 YDEGEE, per germline. V lost 1 base and J 3 bases, leaving 14 bases between the germline ends.

V gene TRBV5-1 combines with J gene TRBJ2-1, with 7 bases lining up with TRBD1. The CDR3 is 15 residues long. V shed 4 bases, J shed 0 bases, and the junction held 4 bases outside the gene matches. Germline loops: CDR1 SGHRS, CDR2 YFSETQ. CDR3 in DNA: TGCGCCAGCAGCCCAGGGACAGCCTCCTACAATGAGCAGTTCTTC. Its protein product is CASSPGTASYNEQFF.

This clone has just a few counts. The CDR3 reads CASSVGSSYNEQFF. The CDR3 DNA sequence: TGTGCCAGCAGCGTGGGGAGCTCCTACAATGAGCAGTTCTTC. The rearrangement joins TRBV9 to TRBJ2-1; tentatively, D is TRBD2 (5 bases). Germline-derived CDR1 and CDR2 are SGDLS and YYNGEE. V was shortened by 2 bases and J by 0 bases, with 6 bases between the two germline ends. This CDR3 comprises 14 residues.

V is TRBV6-1 and J is TRBJ1-1; D may be TRBD1 (6 bases). With 7 bases removed from V and 1 base from J, the gap between germline ends came to 13 bases. The CDR3 contains 14 residues. Germline V CDR1 and CDR2: MNHNS, SASEGT. DNA of the CDR3: TGTGCCAGCATCCGGACAGAGCGGAACACTGAAGCTTTCTTT. Translating gives CASIRTERNTEAFF.

The V and J genes are TRBV27 and TRBJ1-6; the D is unclear. Trimming pared 1 base from V and 7 bases from J, leaving 5 bases between. CDR1 MNHEY and CDR2 SMNVEV come from the germline V gene (reference sequence). The CDR3 runs 13 residues. The CDR3 sequence: CASSLFLNSPLHF. The CDR3 nucleotides read TGTGCCAGCAGTTTATTTTTAAATTCACCCCTCCACTTT.

The V and J genes are TRBV21-1 and TRBJ1-5; TRBD1, the D gene given by the table, was not confirmed from the DNA. TRBV21-1 is designated a pseudogene. The CDR3 extends over 13 amino acids. The CDR3 loop reads CASSRAQQQPQHF. CDR3 bases: TGTGCCAGCAGCAGGGCACAACAACAGCCCCAGCATTTT.

This clone was seen only a few times. The chain uses TRBV10-3 and TRBJ2-3, with 7 bases identical to TRBD1. The germline V gene has CDR1 ENHRY and CDR2 SYGVKD. The CDR3 sequence is 14 residues long. J gave up 4 bases and V 0 bases, and 1 base lay outside the gene matches. The CDR3: CAISESTGADTQYF. CDR3 bases: TGTGCCATCAGTGAGTCTACAGGGGCAGATACGCAGTATTTT.

This chain's CDR3 is CASSPGLTLVGNSPLHF. The CDR3 DNA sequence: TGTGCCAGCAGTCCGGGACTAACCCTCGTGGGCAATTCACCCCTCCACTTT. The chain joins TRBV11-2 to TRBJ1-6, with D tentatively TRBD1 (5 bases). The germline V gene encodes CDR1 SGHAT and CDR2 FQNNGV. This CDR3 is 17 amino acids long. Trimming removed 6 bases at V and 7 bases at J, with 22 bases between.

The gene calls are TRBV6-5 and TRBJ2-2; maybe TRBD1 (6 bases). The CDR3 consists of 15 residues. Trimming left V 5 bases short and J 6 bases short, with 16 bases between. Germline V CDR1 and CDR2: MNHEY, SVGAGI. CDR3 residues: CASSPHTGLSGELFF. CDR3 sequence (DNA): TGTGCCAGCAGTCCTCACACAGGGCTCTCCGGGGAGCTGTTTTTT.

The chain links TRBV29-1 to TRBJ1-4, with 7 bases lining up with TRBD1. Trimming at V came to 5 bases and at J to 7 bases, leaving 10 bases not matched to a gene. This CDR3 has 14 amino acids. Germline values: CDR1 SQVTM, CDR2 ANQGSEA. The CDR3 here is CSVKHRQGTEKLFF. The DNA of the CDR3 is TGCAGCGTTAAACATCGACAGGGTACTGAAAAACTGTTTTTT. Looking up the rest from reference TRBV29-1 and TRBJ1-4 gives the full variable domain: SAVISQKPSRDICQRGTSLTIQCQVDSQVTMMFWYRQQPGQSLTLIATANQGSEATYESGFVIDKFPISRPNLTFSTLTVSNMSPEDSSIYLCSVKHRQGTEKLFFGSGTQLSVL.

CDR3 nucleotide sequence: TGCAGCGTCGGTAGCGGGGGTACCTACAATGAGCAGTTCTTC. Translated, it gives CSVGSGGTYNEQFF. This rearrangement joins TRBV29-1 to TRBJ2-1, with 9 bases identical to TRBD2. In germline, CDR1 is SQVTM, CDR2 ANQGSEA. CDR3 length equals 14 residues. With V trimmed by 6 bases and J by 2 bases, 5 bases remained unmatched.

J is TRBJ1-2 and V is TRBV5-6, with D tentatively TRBD1 (5 bases). Per germline, CDR1 SGHDT and CDR2 YYEEEE. Trimming took 7 bases from V and 2 from J, leaving 21 bases between them. The CDR3 runs 16 residues. CDR3 residues: CASSHGGSAFNYGYTF. Here the CDR3 DNA reads TGTGCCAGCTCCCACGGGGGTTCAGCATTCAACTATGGCTACACCTTC.

This chain joins TRBV28 and TRBJ1-2; D uncertain. The germline V and J ends were trimmed by 8 bases and 8 bases, with 15 bases remaining between them. In germline, CDR1 is MDHEN, CDR2 SYDVKM. The CDR3 length is 12 residues. The CDR3: CASRYRHSGYTF. Here the CDR3 DNA reads TGTGCCAGCCGATATAGGCATAGCGGCTACACCTTC.

The V and J genes are TRBV4-1 and TRBJ1-1; the match to TRBD1 covers 9 bases. With V trimmed by 4 bases and J by 0 bases, 6 bases remained unmatched. In germline, CDR1 is MGHRA, CDR2 YSYEKL. This CDR3 spans 16 amino acids. CDR3 residues: CASSPWTGVMNTEAFF. CDR3 in DNA: TGCGCCAGCAGCCCCTGGACAGGGGTCATGAACACTGAAGCTTTCTTT.

A single count supports this clone. The gene calls are TRBV28 and TRBJ1-2; 7 positions match TRBD1. The length of the CDR3 is 15 residues. In germline, CDR1 is MDHEN, CDR2 SYDVKM. V shed 3 bases, J shed 0 bases, and the junction held 4 bases outside the gene matches. The CDR3 is CASSLGQTSNYGYTF. CDR3 DNA: TGTGCCAGCAGTTTGGGACAGACTTCTAACTATGGCTACACCTTC.

This clone has a single count. This sequence joins TRBV2 and TRBJ2-7; 7 bases line up with TRBD1. From germline, CDR1 is SNHLY and CDR2 FYNNEI. Trimming took 7 bases from V and 1 from J; bases not matched to a gene: 4. This CDR3 spans 13 amino acids. CDR3 in DNA: TGTGCCAGCAAAAGGGACAGTTCCTACGAGCAGTACTTC. It codes for CASKRDSSYEQYF.

CDR3 sequence: CASSLTLSGRRTDTQYF. The CDR3 DNA sequence: TGCGCCAGCAGTTTGACCCTTAGCGGGAGACGGACAGATACGCAGTATTTT. V usage is TRBV5-1 and J usage is TRBJ2-3; TRBD2 matches 9 bases. The germline V gene encodes CDR1 SGHRS and CDR2 YFSETQ. The CDR3 runs 17 residues. J lost 3 bases, V lost 5 bases, and 13 bases had no gene match.

V is TRBV7-9 and J is TRBJ2-1, with a weak D call TRBD1 (6 bases). In germline, CDR1 is SEHNR, CDR2 FQNEAQ (reference sequence). With 4 bases removed from V and 3 bases from J, the gap between germline ends came to 16 bases. This CDR3 spans 16 amino acids. The CDR3 coding sequence is TGTGCCAGCAGCTCAGTTTTGGGGGCAGGCTACAATGAGCAGTTCTTC. Amino acids: CASSSVLGAGYNEQFF.

This rearrangement joins TRBV13 to TRBJ1-2, with 8 bases fitting TRBD1. The germline V gene encodes CDR1 PRHDT and CDR2 FYEKMQ (reference sequence). The V and J ends lost 5 bases and 2 bases, in that order; junction bases with no gene match: 10. The CDR3 has 16 amino acids. CDR3 in DNA: TGTGCCAGCAGCCCGCGACAGGGGAGGGGGAACTATGGCTACACCTTC. Amino acid sequence: CASSPRQGRGNYGYTF.

The V gene is TRBV6-5, the J gene TRBJ2-2; the match to TRBD2 covers 8 bases. The V gene's germline CDR1 is MNHEY and CDR2 SVGAGI. CDR3 length equals 16 residues. Germline trimming cut 2 bases from V and 3 bases from J; bases unmatched to any gene: 5. The CDR3: CASSYTPGGDTGELFF. The CDR3 coding sequence is TGTGCCAGCAGTTACACCCCGGGGGGGGACACCGGGGAGCTGTTTTTT.

The rearrangement links TRBV7-2 to TRBJ2-1, with 11 bases that match TRBD2. V shed 1 base, J shed 13 bases, and the junction held 3 bases outside the gene matches. From germline, CDR1 is SGHTA and CDR2 FQGNSA. The CDR3 spans 13 residues. The CDR3 here is CASSLVAGGFQFF. CDR3 nucleotides: TGTGCCAGCAGCTTAGTAGCGGGGGGGTTTCAGTTCTTC.

The chain recombines TRBV2 with TRBJ1-2; tentatively, D is TRBD1 (5 bases). CDR3 length: 12 residues. The ends were cut back, 7 bases at V and 7 bases at J, with 13 bases in the middle. Germline loops: CDR1 SNHLY, CDR2 FYNNEI. In DNA, the CDR3 is TGTGCCAGCAAGCCTAGGGGCCTTGGCTACACCTTC. Translated: CASKPRGLGYTF.

V and J are TRBV7-9 and TRBJ1-2; 8 bases are shared with TRBD1. This CDR3 is built from 16 residues. Trimming removed 1 base from V and 3 bases from J; junction bases left unmatched: 7. In germline, CDR1 is SEHNR, CDR2 FQNEAQ (reference sequence). The CDR3 here is CASSLGPDRVDYGYTF. Written as DNA, the CDR3 is TGTGCCAGCAGCTTAGGTCCGGACAGGGTCGACTATGGCTACACCTTC.

J is TRBJ2-7 and V is TRBV19; 9 bases line up with TRBD1. The junction had 2 bases not matched to a gene; V was cut back by 3 bases and J by 2 bases. Per germline, CDR1 LNHDA and CDR2 SQIVND (reference sequence). The CDR3 extends over 14 amino acids. CDR3 bases: TGTGCCAGTAGTATGGGACAGGGACCCTACGAGCAGTACTTC. Residues: CASSMGQGPYEQYF.

This chain uses TRBV19 with TRBJ2-6, with 11 nucleotides matching TRBD1. With 5 bases clipped from V and 3 bases from J, the junction kept 6 bases outside the gene matches. In germline, CDR1 is LNHDA, CDR2 SQIVND (reference sequence). The CDR3 has 17 residues. The CDR3 reads CASSSGQGASGANVLTF. The CDR3 region has the DNA TGTGCCAGTAGTTCTGGACAGGGGGCGAGTGGGGCCAACGTCCTGACTTTC.

The J gene is TRBJ2-1, the V gene TRBV7-2, with D possibly TRBD1 on 6 matching bases. The CDR3 covers 14 residues. Trimming took 1 base from V and 13 from J, leaving 17 bases between them. Germline V lookup: CDR1 SGHTA, CDR2 FQGNSA. CDR3 DNA sequence: TGTGCCAGCAGCTTAGGTTTGATCGGGACACCCCAGTTCTTC. Its protein product is CASSLGLIGTPQFF. The variable domain in full, completed from reference TRBV7-2 and TRBJ2-1, reads GAGVSQSPSNKVTEKGKDVELRCDPISGHTALYWYRQSLGQGLEFLIYFQGNSAPDKSGLPSDRFSAERTGGSVSTLTIQRTQQEDSAVYLCASSLGLIGTPQFFGPGTRLTVL.

This sequence joins TRBV12-2 and TRBJ2-5; the table's D call, TRBD2, was not checked against the DNA. TRBV12-2 corresponds to a pseudogene. This CDR3 comprises 22 residues. The CDR3 sequence: CASRFPTLTSGGASWTQETQYF. CDR3 nucleotides: TGTGCAAGTCGCTTCCCGACCCTGACTAGCGGGGGGGCGTCGTGGACACAAGAGACCCAGTACTTC.

This chain connects TRBV7-2 to TRBJ2-7; D perhaps matches TRBD2 (6 bases). The V gene's germline CDR1 is SGHTA and CDR2 FQGNSA. The CDR3 runs 15 residues. V shed 5 bases and J shed 3 bases, with 17 bases lying between them. CDR3 amino acids: CASSPPTGEDYEQYF. DNA of the CDR3: TGTGCCAGCAGCCCGCCCACGGGGGAAGACTACGAGCAGTACTTC.